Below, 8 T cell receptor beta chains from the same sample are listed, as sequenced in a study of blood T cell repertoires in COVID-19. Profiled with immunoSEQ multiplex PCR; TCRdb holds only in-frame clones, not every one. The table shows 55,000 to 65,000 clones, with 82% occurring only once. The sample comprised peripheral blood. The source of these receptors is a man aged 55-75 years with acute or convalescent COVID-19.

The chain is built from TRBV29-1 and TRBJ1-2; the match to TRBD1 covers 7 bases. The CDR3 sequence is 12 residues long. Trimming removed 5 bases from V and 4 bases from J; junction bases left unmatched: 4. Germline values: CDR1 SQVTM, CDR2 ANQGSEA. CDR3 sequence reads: CSVTDRSYGYTF. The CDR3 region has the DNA TGCAGCGTTACGGACAGGTCCTATGGCTACACCTTC.

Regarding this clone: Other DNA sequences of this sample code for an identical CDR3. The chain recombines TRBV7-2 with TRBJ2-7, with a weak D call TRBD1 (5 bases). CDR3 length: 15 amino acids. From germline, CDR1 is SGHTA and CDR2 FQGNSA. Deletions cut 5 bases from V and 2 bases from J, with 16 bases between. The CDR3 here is CASSRRQGPPYEQYF. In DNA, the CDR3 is TGTGCCAGCAGCCGGCGCCAGGGCCCCCCCTACGAGCAGTACTTC.

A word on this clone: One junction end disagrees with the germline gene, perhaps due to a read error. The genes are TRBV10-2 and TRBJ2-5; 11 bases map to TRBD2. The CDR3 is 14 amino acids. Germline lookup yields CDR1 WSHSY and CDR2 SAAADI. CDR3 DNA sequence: TGCGCCAGCAGAGGTTGGGATAGCGGGGGGGCAGAGAACTTC. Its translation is CASRGWDSGGAENF.

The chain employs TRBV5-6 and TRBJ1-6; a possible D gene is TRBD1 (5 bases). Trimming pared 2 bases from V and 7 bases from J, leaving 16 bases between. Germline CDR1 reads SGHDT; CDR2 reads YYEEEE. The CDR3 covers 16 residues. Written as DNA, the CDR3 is TGTGCCAGCAGCTTCATGGGCAGGGCCGGGAATTCACCCCTCCACTTT. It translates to CASSFMGRAGNSPLHF.

The CDR3 nucleotides are TGTGCCAGCTCACCACGACACGCAACTAATGAAAAACTGTTTTTT. It codes for CASSPRHATNEKLFF. This chain links TRBV18 with TRBJ1-4; D is ambiguous. V dropped 1 base and J dropped 0 bases, with 6 bases sitting between them. CDR1 is KGHSH, CDR2 LQKENI, per germline. The CDR3 contains 15 residues.

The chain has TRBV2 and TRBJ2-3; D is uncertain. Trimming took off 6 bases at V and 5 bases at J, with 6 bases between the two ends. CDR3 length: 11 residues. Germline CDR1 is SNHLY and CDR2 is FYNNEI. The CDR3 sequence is CASSSGDTQYF. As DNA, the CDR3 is TGTGCCAGCAGCAGTGGAGATACGCAGTATTTT.

CDR3 residues: CASSPWGGSYEQYF. The CDR3 DNA follows: TGTGCCAGCAGCCCCTGGGGGGGTTCCTACGAGCAGTACTTC. The chain has TRBV5-6 and TRBJ2-7; 7 bases agree with TRBD2. The junction had 5 bases not matched to a gene; V was cut back by 4 bases and J by 1 base. Germline V CDR1 and CDR2: SGHDT, YYEEEE. This CDR3 is built from 14 residues.

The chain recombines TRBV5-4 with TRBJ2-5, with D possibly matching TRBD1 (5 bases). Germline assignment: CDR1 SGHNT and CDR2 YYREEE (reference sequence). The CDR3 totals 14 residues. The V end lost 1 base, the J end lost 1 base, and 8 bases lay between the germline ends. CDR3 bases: TGTGCCAGCAGCTTGATAGGGGTCCAAGAGACCCAGTACTTC. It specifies CASSLIGVQETQYF.